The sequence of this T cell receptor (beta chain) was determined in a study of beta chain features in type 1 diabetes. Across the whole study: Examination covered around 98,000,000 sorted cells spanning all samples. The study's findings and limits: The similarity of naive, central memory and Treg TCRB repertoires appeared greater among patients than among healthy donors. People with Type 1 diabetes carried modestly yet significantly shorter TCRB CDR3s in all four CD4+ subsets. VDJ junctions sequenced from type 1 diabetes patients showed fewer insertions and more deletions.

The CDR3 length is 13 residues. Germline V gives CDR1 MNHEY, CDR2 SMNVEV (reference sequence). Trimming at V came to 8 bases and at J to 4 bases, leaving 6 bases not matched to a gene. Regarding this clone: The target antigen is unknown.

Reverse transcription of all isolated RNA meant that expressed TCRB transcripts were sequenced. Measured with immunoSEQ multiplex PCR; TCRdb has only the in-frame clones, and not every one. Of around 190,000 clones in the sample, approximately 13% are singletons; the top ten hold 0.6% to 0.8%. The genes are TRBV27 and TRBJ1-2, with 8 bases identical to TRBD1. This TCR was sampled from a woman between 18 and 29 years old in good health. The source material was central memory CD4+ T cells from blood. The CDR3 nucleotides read TGTGCCAGCCATGGACAGGGTCGCTATGGCTACACCTTC. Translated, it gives CASHGQGRYGYTF.